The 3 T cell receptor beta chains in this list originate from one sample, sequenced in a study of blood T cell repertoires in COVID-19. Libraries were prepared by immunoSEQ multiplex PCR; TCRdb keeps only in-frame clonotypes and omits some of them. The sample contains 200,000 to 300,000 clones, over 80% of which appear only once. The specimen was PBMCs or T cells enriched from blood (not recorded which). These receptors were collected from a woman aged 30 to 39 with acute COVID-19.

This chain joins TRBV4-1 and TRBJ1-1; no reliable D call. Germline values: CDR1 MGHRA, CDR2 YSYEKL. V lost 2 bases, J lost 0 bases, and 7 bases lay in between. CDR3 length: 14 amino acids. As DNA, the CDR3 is TGCGCCAGCAGCCAAACTAGGTTGAACACTGAAGCTTTCTTT. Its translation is CASSQTRLNTEAFF.

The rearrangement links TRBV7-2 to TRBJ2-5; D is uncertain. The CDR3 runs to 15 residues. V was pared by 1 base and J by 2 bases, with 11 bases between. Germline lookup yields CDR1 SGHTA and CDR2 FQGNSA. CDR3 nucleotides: TGTGCCAGCAGCTTAGTAGTAGCTAGGCAAGAGACCCAGTACTTC. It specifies CASSLVVARQETQYF.

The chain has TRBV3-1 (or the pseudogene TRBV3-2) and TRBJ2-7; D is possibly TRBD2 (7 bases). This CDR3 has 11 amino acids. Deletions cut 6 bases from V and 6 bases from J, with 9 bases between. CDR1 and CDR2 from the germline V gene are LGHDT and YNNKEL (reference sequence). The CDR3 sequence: CASRGGVEQYF. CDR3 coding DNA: TGTGCCAGCAGAGGGGGGGTCGAGCAGTACTTC.